The 4 T cell receptor beta chains listed next were all sequenced from one sample in a study of T cells in Graves' hyperthyroidism and ophthalmopathy. TCR beta CDR3 region amplification was performed from RNA transcripts. A set of HTBI primers served as the primers for a first-round RT-PCR of the TCR CDR3. A single record per CDR3 protein comes from TCRdb applying MiXCR to the multiplex PCR reads. Here the sample spans nearly 600,000 distinct CDR3 sequences, 14% being singletons. The sample was blood. The receptors originated from a woman aged 18-29 years with Graves' ophthalmopathy.

This clonotype was seen repeatedly, ten times or more. The gene calls are TRBV28 and TRBJ1-6; TRBD1 might be the D (5 bases). V was clipped by 2 bases and J by 5 bases, with 7 bases between them. The CDR3 length is 14 residues. Germline values: CDR1 MDHEN, CDR2 SYDVKM. In DNA, the CDR3 is TGTGCCAGCAGTTTAGGGGGAGATAATTCACCCCTCCACTTT. Protein product: CASSLGGDNSPLHF.

V gene TRBV5-5 combines with J gene TRBJ2-7; D gene ambiguous. The CDR3 has 12 amino acids. With 4 bases removed from V and 3 bases from J, the gap between germline ends came to 8 bases. The germline V gene has CDR1 SGHKS and CDR2 YYEKEE (reference sequence). This chain's CDR3 is CASSVVLYEQYF. Written as DNA, the CDR3 is TGTGCCAGCAGCGTAGTCCTCTACGAGCAGTACTTC.

This clonotype was observed a few times. The chain recombines TRBV27 with TRBJ1-2, with D hard to call. V was pared by 3 bases and J by 4 bases, with 27 bases between. Germline V gene sequence: CDR1 MNHEY, CDR2 SMNVEV (reference sequence). This CDR3 is 19 amino acids long. CDR3 sequence (DNA): TGTGCCAGCAGTTTTTGGGCATCTGGTGTGAGACAAGCGGGCTATGGCTACACCTTC. This translates into CASSFWASGVRQAGYGYTF.

This clonotype was seen at least ten times. The chain combines TRBV28 with TRBJ1-2; D gene unclear. The CDR3 covers 15 residues. Looked up from germline, CDR1 is MDHEN and CDR2 is SYDVKM. V lost 5 bases and J 0 bases, leaving 13 bases between the germline ends. The CDR3 DNA is TGTGCCAGCAGTAGAGCAAAGGTGGCTAACTATGGCTACACCTTC. It encodes CASSRAKVANYGYTF.